This is a list of T cell receptor beta chains from one sample in a study of blood T cells in healthy people across ages. TCRdb itself ran the 5' RACE reads through MiXCR, one entry per CDR3 protein. The sample has approximately 800,000 distinct CDR3 sequences; roughly 60% are singletons. The sample taken for sequencing was blood. The receptors stem from a man aged 25 to 45 in good health. Both conserved end residues are part of each CDR3. The order of the fields is V gene, D gene, clone size, J gene, CDR3 protein, CDR3 DNA. The D gene is left open where the match is weak. The size field is filled for only some rows; it gives once, few, many or a size class.

TRBV20-1	.	many	TRBJ2-1	CSADTGFTNEQFF	TGCAGTGCCGACACAGGGTTTACGAATGAGCAGTTCTTC
TRBV4-2	TRBD2	once	TRBJ2-7	CASSTSGGSTYEQYF	TGTGCCAGCAGCACTAGCGGGGGGTCGACCTACGAGCAGTACTTC
TRBV2	.	.	TRBJ1-1	CVSTYQGNTEAFF	TGTGTCAGCACATATCAGGGTAACACTGAAGCTTTCTTT
TRBV20-1	.	.	TRBJ2-3	CSARGYGKVTDTQYF	TGCAGTGCTAGAGGTTATGGGAAGGTCACAGATACGCAGTATTTT
TRBV6-6	.	few	TRBJ1-6	CASRWDSPLHF	TGTGCCAGCAGGTGGGATTCACCCCTCCACTTT
TRBV20-1	TRBD1	.	TRBJ2-3	CSAPRIRQGASTDTQYF	TGCAGTGCCCCACGAATACGACAGGGGGCAAGCACAGATACGCAGTATTTT
TRBV20-1	.	.	TRBJ2-5	CSAKRSRSVTTEETQYF	TGCAGTGCTAAAAGGTCTCGCAGCGTAACGACTGAAGAGACCCAGTACTTC
TRBV7-2	.	.	TRBJ2-4	CASSLVGGLDKNIQYF	TGTGCCAGCAGCTTAGTGGGGGGCTTAGACAAAAACATTCAGTACTTC
TRBV10-1	.	.	TRBJ2-1	CASSESPQMGSYNEQFF	TGCGCCAGCAGTGAGTCCCCACAAATGGGCTCCTACAATGAGCAGTTCTTC
TRBV6-2/TRBV6-3	.	.	TRBJ2-5	CASSYGGTIQETQYF	TGTGCCAGCAGTTACGGCGGAACCATTCAAGAGACCCAGTACTTC
TRBV6-5	.	once	TRBJ2-1	CASSYGASENEQFF	TGTGCCAGCAGTTACGGAGCTAGCGAGAATGAGCAGTTCTTC
TRBV11-2	TRBD2	.	TRBJ2-5	CASSLGGTSRQETQYF	TGTGCCAGCAGCTTAGGGGGGACTAGCCGCCAAGAGACCCAGTACTTC
TRBV21-1	.	.	TRBJ2-7	CASSKISAYEQYF	TGTGCCAGCAGCAAAATTTCCGCCTACGAGCAGTACTTC
TRBV12-3/TRBV12-4	TRBD1	.	TRBJ2-3	CASNPPRGQGQDTQYF	TGTGCCAGCAACCCTCCTCGCGGACAGGGACAAGATACGCAGTATTTT
TRBV27	.	.	TRBJ2-7	CASSPSGQDYEQYF	TGTGCCAGCAGTCCTTCGGGACAAGACTACGAGCAGTACTTC
TRBV6-5	TRBD1	.	TRBJ2-7	CAGRRGQGVDEQYF	TGTGCCGGCAGAAGGGGACAGGGAGTCGACGAGCAGTACTTC
TRBV28	TRBD1	.	TRBJ2-1	CASRGAALTGGGYEQFF	TGTGCCAGCAGAGGGGCCGCTTTGACAGGGGGCGGATATGAGCAGTTCTTC
TRBV7-2	.	.	TRBJ1-4	CASSSVGTTEKLFF	TGTGCCAGCAGCTCGGTCGGGACGACGGAAAAACTGTTTTTT
TRBV3-1	.	few	TRBJ2-5	CASSQGLGRETQYF	TGTGCCAGCAGCCAAGGCTTGGGGCGAGAGACCCAGTACTTC
TRBV6-6	TRBD2	.	TRBJ2-7	CASSFSLAGYNEQYF	TGTGCCAGCAGTTTCTCACTAGCGGGGTACAATGAGCAGTACTTC
TRBV12-3/TRBV12-4	TRBD1	.	TRBJ1-2	CASTLQGYHGYTF	TGTGCCAGCACGCTACAGGGGTATCATGGCTACACCTTC
TRBV4-1	.	.	TRBJ2-4	CASSLRDTFLVEQYF	TGCGCCAGCAGCCTCCGGGACACCTTCCTCGTTGAGCAGTACTTC
TRBV7-9	.	.	TRBJ1-1	CASSFAVVTEAFF	TGTGCTAGCAGCTTTGCCGTAGTCACTGAAGCTTTCTTT
TRBV7-2	.	.	TRBJ2-1	CASTPTRLNNEQFF	TGTGCCAGCACCCCGACGCGCCTTAACAATGAGCAGTTCTTC
TRBV20-1	.	.	TRBJ1-6	CSARLGQVNSPLHF	TGCAGTGCTAGATTAGGACAAGTAAATTCACCCCTCCACTTT
TRBV4-2	TRBD2	.	TRBJ2-1	CASSQDHMGLHNEQFF	TGTGCCAGCAGCCAAGATCATATGGGACTACACAATGAGCAGTTCTTC
TRBV6-2/TRBV6-3	TRBD2	.	TRBJ2-7	CASERGEGSYEQYF	TGTGCCAGCGAAAGAGGGGAGGGCTCCTACGAGCAGTACTTC
TRBV20-1	TRBD1	few	TRBJ1-4	CSARGQTNEKLFF	TGCAGTGCTAGGGGACAGACTAATGAAAAACTGTTTTTT
TRBV27	TRBD2	few	TRBJ2-1	CASSRSSSGVHEQFF	TGTGCCAGCAGTAGGAGTTCTAGCGGGGTCCATGAGCAGTTCTTC
TRBV29-1	.	.	TRBJ2-1	CSVGRSRREQFF	TGCAGCGTTGGGCGAAGCAGGCGCGAGCAGTTCTTC
TRBV29-1	.	.	TRBJ2-7	CSVGRSLGNEQYF	TGCAGCGTTGGACGCTCCCTGGGCAATGAGCAGTACTTC
TRBV7-2	TRBD1	few	TRBJ2-7	CASSLARTGRSYEQYF	TGTGCCAGCAGCTTAGCCAGGACAGGGCGATCCTACGAGCAGTACTTC
TRBV4-2	.	.	TRBJ1-5	CASSPPNNQPQHF	TGTGCCAGCAGCCCCCCCAATAATCAGCCCCAGCATTTT
TRBV29-1	.	.	TRBJ2-5	CSALTGDQETQYF	TGCAGCGCCTTGACAGGAGATCAAGAGACCCAGTACTTC
TRBV10-3	TRBD1	.	TRBJ1-2	CATDRGANYGYTF	TGTGCCACTGACAGGGGTGCTAACTATGGCTACACCTTC
TRBV7-8	.	.	TRBJ2-5	CAISGGPGETQYF	TGTGCCATATCCGGGGGCCCTGGGGAGACCCAGTACTTC
TRBV12-3/TRBV12-4	.	.	TRBJ1-1	CASSFRVDTEAFF	TGTGCCAGCAGTTTCAGGGTGGATACTGAAGCTTTCTTT
TRBV30	.	few	TRBJ1-1	CAWRGRQAGTEAFF	TGTGCCTGGAGGGGGCGACAGGCGGGGACTGAAGCTTTCTTT
TRBV25-1	TRBD1	.	TRBJ2-1	CASIGDRGRNEQFF	TGTGCCAGCATCGGCGACAGGGGCCGCAATGAGCAGTTCTTC
TRBV7-2	.	.	TRBJ2-3	CASSLVWFDTDTQYF	TGTGCCAGCAGCTTAGTTTGGTTTGACACAGATACGCAGTATTTT
TRBV7-6	.	.	TRBJ1-1	CASSLATDLNTEAFF	TGTGCCAGCAGCTTAGCGACGGACTTGAACACTGAAGCTTTCTTT
TRBV6-5	.	.	TRBJ1-2	CASSRGLNGYTF	TGTGCCAGCAGTCGGGGTCTTAATGGCTACACCTTC